This T cell receptor (beta chain) was recorded in a study of blood T cell repertoires in COVID-19. Study-wide context: Some COVID-19 samples were acute and others convalescent; all came from the United States, Italy and Spain. Nucleic acid was either cDNA or gDNA, and it came from T cells, B-cell-depleted T cells, or PBMCs.

This CDR3 has 12 amino acids. CDR1 is SQVTM, CDR2 ANQGSEA, per germline. With 5 bases removed from V and 3 bases from J, the gap between germline ends came to 9 bases. Per the original data handling: How many nucleated cells were present was estimated from reference gene primer amplification. Here immunoSEQ multiplex PCR was the method, and the copy in TCRdb shows in-frame clones only, minus some. That table gives V, J and clone size, and the DNA gave D and trimming. This sample has some 73,000 clones, with about 89% found just once. Sequencing used peripheral blood. The chain uses TRBV29-1 and TRBJ2-3; unclear D gene. This receptor was taken from an older woman with acute or convalescent COVID-19. The CDR3 loop is CSVIEETDTQYF. DNA of the CDR3: TGCAGCGTTATTGAGGAGACAGATACGCAGTATTTT.